The sequence of this TCR beta chain was determined in a study of response to subunit inactivated influenza vaccine (dated by TCRdb to 2017 to 2018). About the investigation overall: Deep quantitative T cell receptor repertoire profiling was used in the study to track responses to a trivalent subunit inactivated influenza vaccine. What the authors observed across the whole study: The authors suggested that each seasonal influenza vaccination may recruit only a limited number of new T cells.

The intended sense of this specimen's time point label: around 42 days after influenza vaccine administration. CDR1 and CDR2 are read off the germline V gene as MNHEY and SVGEGT. The CDR3 contains 11 residues, cysteine and phenylalanine counted. Of the read, only the CDR3 DNA is kept; its 33 bases are in frame from base 1. The trim is 9 bases for V and 5 bases for J, with a gap of 9 bases between the germline ends. The method was RT-PCR. Sequencing was carried out with an Illumina HiSeq 2500. TCRdb reprocessed the public reads (quality trimming at Q25 with fastp, clone calling with MiXCR) and kept in-frame beta chains. Duplicate CDR3 protein sequences are folded into a single record with the most common DNA and genes. The sample records roughly 460,000 distinct CDR3 sequences, 9.5% to 13% of which are singletons. The ten largest clones represent 12% of the sample. Points on this clonotype: What antigen it recognizes has not been identified. One base away there is no much larger clone; base qualities are not given.

The chain links TRBV6-2 or TRBV6-3 with TRBJ2-3; no D gene is confidently identified. Sequenced here: PBMCs from blood, sampled 40 to 50 days after vaccination. The TCR was taken from a man aged 50 to 59 who received an inactivated influenza vaccine. Donor details come from another sample of the same person, matched by shared clones. The DNA sequence follows: TGTGCCAGTACCGATTTAGATACGCAGTATTTT. It codes for CASTDLDTQYF.